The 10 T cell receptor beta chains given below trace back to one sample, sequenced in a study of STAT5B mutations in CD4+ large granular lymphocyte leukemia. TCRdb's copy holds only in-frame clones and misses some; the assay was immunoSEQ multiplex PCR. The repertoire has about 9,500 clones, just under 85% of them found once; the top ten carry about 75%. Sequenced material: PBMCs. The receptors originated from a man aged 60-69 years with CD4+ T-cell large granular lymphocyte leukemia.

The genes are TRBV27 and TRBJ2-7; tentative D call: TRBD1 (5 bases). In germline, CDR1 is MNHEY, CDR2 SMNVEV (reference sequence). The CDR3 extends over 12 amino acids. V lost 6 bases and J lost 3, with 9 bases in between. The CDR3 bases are TGTGCCAGCAGGGGGCCATACTACGAGCAGTACTTC. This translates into CASRGPYYEQYF.

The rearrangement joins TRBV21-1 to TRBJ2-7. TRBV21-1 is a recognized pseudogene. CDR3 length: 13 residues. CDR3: CASSKSTGSEQYF. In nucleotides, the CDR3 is TGTGCCAGCAGCAAATCCACTGGGTCCGAGCAGTACTTC.

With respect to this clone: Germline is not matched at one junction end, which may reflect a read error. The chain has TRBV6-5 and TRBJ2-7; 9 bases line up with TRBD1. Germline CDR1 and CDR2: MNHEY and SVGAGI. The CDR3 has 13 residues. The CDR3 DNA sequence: TGTGCCAGCAGTTACTCGGGGACAGGGCCACATCGCTTC. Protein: CASSYSGTGPHRF.

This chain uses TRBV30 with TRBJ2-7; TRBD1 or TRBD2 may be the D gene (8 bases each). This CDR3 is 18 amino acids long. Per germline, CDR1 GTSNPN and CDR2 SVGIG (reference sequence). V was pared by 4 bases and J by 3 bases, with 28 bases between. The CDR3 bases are TGTGCCTGGAACAGGGGGACTAGTAATGTGGGGGGGTTCTACGAGCAGTACTTC. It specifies CAWNRGTSNVGGFYEQYF.

The CDR3 region is CASSLKRTGISGNTEAFF. Written as DNA, the CDR3 is TGTGCCAGCAGCTTAAAACGAACTGGAATTAGTGGGAACACTGAAGCTTTCTTT. The chain links TRBV13 to TRBJ1-1; D is unclear. The germline CDR1 and CDR2 sequences are PRHDT and FYEKMQ (reference sequence). This CDR3 comprises 18 residues. The V gene lost 2 bases and the J gene lost 1 base, with 20 bases spanning the gap.

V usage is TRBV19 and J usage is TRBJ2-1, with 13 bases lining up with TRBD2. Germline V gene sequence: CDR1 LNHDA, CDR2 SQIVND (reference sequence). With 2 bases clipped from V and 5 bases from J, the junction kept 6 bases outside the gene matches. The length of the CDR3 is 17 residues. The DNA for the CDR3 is TGTGCCAGTAGTATAAGGACTAGCGGGAGAAAGGACAATGAGCAGTTCTTC. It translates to CASSIRTSGRKDNEQFF.

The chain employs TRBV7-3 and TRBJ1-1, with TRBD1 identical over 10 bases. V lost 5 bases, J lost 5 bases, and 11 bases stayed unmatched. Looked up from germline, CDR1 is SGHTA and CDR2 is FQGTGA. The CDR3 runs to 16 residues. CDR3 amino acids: CASSMTGGYSGTEAFF. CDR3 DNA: TGTGCCAGCAGCATGACAGGGGGCTATTCAGGGACTGAAGCTTTCTTT.

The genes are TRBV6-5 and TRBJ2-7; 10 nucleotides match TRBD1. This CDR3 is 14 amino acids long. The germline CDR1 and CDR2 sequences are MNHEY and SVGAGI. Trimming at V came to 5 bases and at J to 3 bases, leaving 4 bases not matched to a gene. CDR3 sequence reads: CASSPRDRGYEQYF. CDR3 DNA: TGTGCCAGCAGTCCCAGGGACAGGGGCTACGAGCAGTACTTC.

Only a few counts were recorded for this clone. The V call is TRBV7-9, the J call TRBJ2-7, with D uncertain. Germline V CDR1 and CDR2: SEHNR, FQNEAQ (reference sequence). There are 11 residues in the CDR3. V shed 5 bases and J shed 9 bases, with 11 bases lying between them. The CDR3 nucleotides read TGTGCCAGCAGCCCAGGACCAGGGCAGTACTTC. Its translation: CASSPGPGQYF. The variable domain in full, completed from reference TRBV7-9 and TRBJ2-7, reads DTGVSQNPRHKITKRGQNVTFRCDPISEHNRLYWYRQTLGQGPEFLTYFQNEAQLEKSRLLSDRFSAERPKGSFSTLEIQRTEQGDSAMYLCASSPGPGQYFGPGTRLTVT.

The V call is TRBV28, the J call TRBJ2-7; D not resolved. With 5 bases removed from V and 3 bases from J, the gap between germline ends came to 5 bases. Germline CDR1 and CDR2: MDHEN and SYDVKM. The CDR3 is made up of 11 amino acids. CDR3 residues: CASSILYEQYF. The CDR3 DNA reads TGTGCCAGCAGTATCCTCTACGAGCAGTACTTC.